A single TCR beta chain is shown here with its context. Membership in each cohort depended on participant-reported clinical history. Up to 2 weeks before entering the study, exposed participants had met a COVID-19 case. Under the authors' procedure: For nucleated cells, counts were estimated from reference gene primer amplification. Data came from immunoSEQ multiplex PCR; TCRdb stores just in-frame clones and leaves some out. The V and J calls and the clone size are those of that table, but D and trimming were determined from the DNA. This table has fewer than 350,000 clones, roughly 85% appearing once. V was cut by 4 bases and J by 1 base, with 4 bases left in between. Germline V gene sequence: CDR1 LGHDT, CDR2 YNNKEL (reference sequence). The CDR3 runs to 12 residues. The sample originates from a study of blood T cell repertoires in COVID-19. Study at large: Acute and convalescent COVID-19 specimens originated in the United States, Italy and Spain.

The chain recombines TRBV3-1 (or the pseudogene TRBV3-2) with TRBJ1-1; D remains ambiguous. Sequenced: PBMCs or T cells enriched from blood (not recorded which). This receptor was taken from a woman aged 30 to 39 who had been exposed to COVID-19. Here the CDR3 reads CASSPGNTEAFF. DNA of the CDR3: TGTGCCAGCAGCCCCGGGAACACTGAAGCTTTCTTT.